Below are 4 T cell receptor beta chains sequenced from a single sample in a study of T cell changes during pregnancy in multiple sclerosis. Assay used: immunoSEQ multiplex PCR; TCRdb lists only in-frame clones, some missing. The profile shows approximately 35,000 clones, roughly 89% of them singletons. This material consisted of CD4+ T cells from peripheral blood mononuclear cells, taken after pregnancy. Source of these receptors: a female donor in good health, enrolled as a control in a pregnancy study.

The V call is TRBV5-4, the J call TRBJ2-1, with TRBD1 matching 7 bases. The CDR3 totals 14 residues. J lost 9 bases, V lost 0 bases, and 6 bases had no gene match. Germline V gives CDR1 SGHNT, CDR2 YYREEE (reference sequence). The CDR3 bases are TGTGCCAGCAGCTTGGCCGGACAGGCAGGTGAGCAGTTCTTC. Translated, it gives CASSLAGQAGEQFF.

V and J are TRBV5-1 and TRBJ2-7; 7 nucleotides align to TRBD1. Germline V gene lookup returns CDR1 SGHRS and CDR2 YFSETQ. The CDR3 has 12 amino acids. Unmatched junction bases numbered 2, after V lost 2 bases and J lost 6 bases. CDR3 protein: CASSLNRGEQYF. The CDR3 DNA reads TGCGCCAGCAGCTTAAACAGGGGCGAGCAGTACTTC. Filled out from reference TRBV5-1 and TRBJ2-7, the complete variable domain reads KAGVTQTPRYLIKTRGQQVTLSCSPISGHRSVSWYQQTPGQGLQFLFEYFSETQRNKGNFPGRFSGRQFSNSRSEMNVSTLELGDSALYLCASSLNRGEQYFGPGTRLTVT.

V usage is TRBV5-1 and J usage is TRBJ1-1; 8 nucleotides line up with TRBD1. CDR3 length equals 14 residues. J was trimmed by 10 bases and V by 3 bases; bases with no gene match: 11. Germline lookup yields CDR1 SGHRS and CDR2 YFSETQ. The CDR3 loop is CASSSSDRVSLAFF. The CDR3 DNA follows: TGCGCCAGCAGCTCATCGGACAGGGTCTCTCTAGCTTTCTTT.

The chain is built from TRBV19 and TRBJ1-2; D possibly corresponds to TRBD1 (5 bases). V was pared by 4 bases and J by 3 bases, with 18 bases between. Germline CDR1 LNHDA, CDR2 SQIVND (reference sequence). The CDR3 runs 16 residues. CDR3 coding DNA: TGTGCCAGTAGTACACTAAGCGGAGGGGCGGACTATGGCTACACCTTC. Amino acids: CASSTLSGGADYGYTF.